The T cell receptor (beta chain) described here comes from a study of cytomegalovirus exposure and HLA in healthy donors. Overall study context: Most donors, roughly 82% of a few hundred genotyped, fell in the Caucasian-associated ancestry cluster. General study results and limits: Owing to their indistinguishability, certain V segments, notably TRBV6-2 and TRBV6-3, were excluded.

Those who donated were healthy bone marrow donors. Each donor was nominally healthy when sampled (though unrecorded immune exposures were likely). Primers for the PCR totalled 60 Vbeta and 13 Jbeta. Measured with immunoSEQ multiplex PCR; TCRdb has only the in-frame clones, and not every one. The sample shows 150,000 to 200,000 clones, roughly four fifths of them seen only once. The CDR3 totals 18 residues. The germline gives CDR1 SGHNT, CDR2 YYREEE (reference sequence). Germline trimming cut 4 bases from V and 4 bases from J; bases unmatched to any gene: 10. Details on this clone: Its target is unknown.

The TCR comes from a man younger than 40 in good health and CMV-seronegative. The chain links TRBV5-4 to TRBJ2-1, with TRBD2 matching 14 bases. Material for sequencing was PBMCs. CDR3 residues: CASSEVPGTSGRYNEQFF. CDR3 sequence (DNA): TGTGCCAGCAGCGAAGTCCCCGGGACTAGCGGGAGATACAATGAGCAGTTCTTC.